This T cell receptor beta chain was found in a study of T cell repertoires in cytomegalovirus infection. With respect to this clonotype: What it recognizes is unknown.

TCRdb reprocessed the reads via MiXCR and lists one record per CDR3 protein. The table lists 140,000 to 150,000 distinct CDR3 sequences, about 32% of them singletons, with about 56% in the top ten. CDR3 length: 13 residues. V lost 7 bases to trimming and J lost 2 bases, with 13 bases between them. The germline V gene encodes CDR1 SQVTM and CDR2 ANQGSEA. This TCR was recovered from a human donor in good health (CMV status not recorded). Some clones in this sample may be carry-over from other donors' samples. Sequences were derived from CD8+ T cells from cultured PBMCs, sampled from culture after CMV antigen stimulation. The chain employs TRBV29-1 and TRBJ2-3; D is unresolved. In DNA form, the CDR3 reads TGCAGCGCCAAAAGGTCCTTCACAGATACGCAGTATTTT. Its protein is CSAKRSFTDTQYF.